Sequencing of this T cell receptor (beta chain) was carried out in a study of shared clonotypes between healthy human individuals. Method: immunoSEQ multiplex PCR; TCRdb's copy keeps in-frame clones and lacks some. Altogether 2 million to 3 million clones are present, under 95% being singletons, with the ten largest covering 0.35% to 0.45%. The CDR3 contains 16 residues. The ends lost 2 bases at V and 8 bases at J; junction bases unmatched: 7. Sequencing was carried out using naive CD4+ T cells from PBMCs. The subset: CD45RA+ positively selected. The chain links TRBV23-1 to TRBJ2-1, with 12 bases identical to TRBD2. TRBV23-1 belongs to the ORF category, with a function that is uncertain. This receptor was obtained from a man younger than 30 in good health. Some clones in this sample may be carry-over from other donors' samples. The DNA for the CDR3 is TGCGCCAGCAGTCAAGGCCTAGCGGGAGGGGGTGATGAGCAGTTCTTC. It specifies CASSQGLAGGGDEQFF.